The clone carrying this TCR beta chain was found a few times. The data stem from a study of blood T cell repertoires in COVID-19. Study-level information: COVID-19 samples, acute and convalescent, were from the United States, Italy and Spain. Sources were T cells, B-cell-depleted T cells, or PBMCs; the material itself was cDNA or gDNA.

Deletions cut 7 bases from V and 4 bases from J, with 14 bases between. CDR3 length: 14 amino acids. Germline loops: CDR1 SNHLY, CDR2 FYNNEI. Original methodology: Amplification with reference gene primers provided the estimates of nucleated cell counts. The protocol was immunoSEQ multiplex PCR, while the TCRdb copy is restricted to in-frame clones and leaves out a portion. D and trimming come from the DNA, and the V and J calls and clone size come from that table. The sample contains approximately 28,000 clones, over 75% of which appear only once. The chain employs TRBV2 and TRBJ1-5, with a weak D call TRBD1 (5 bases). The sequence came from a woman aged 70-85 years with active or convalescent COVID-19. What was sequenced was peripheral blood. The CDR3 reads CASTQVDKNQPQHF. In DNA form, the CDR3 reads TGTGCCAGCACCCAAGTGGACAAGAATCAGCCCCAGCATTTT.